Listed below are T cell receptor beta chains from one sample, sequenced in a study of cytomegalovirus exposure and HLA in healthy donors. The data were produced by immunoSEQ multiplex PCR, yet TCRdb's version contains in-frame clones alone and is incomplete. The sample has under 250,000 clones, 70% to 90% seen once. The sample was PBMCs. The receptors stem from a woman aged 55-69 years in good health and CMV-seropositive. Both conserved end residues are part of each CDR3. A clone size is listed for some rows: how often the clone was seen (once, few, many), or a class if it is expanded.

-	TRBJ2-1	TRBV7-3	CASSSIAGDGNEQFF
-	TRBJ2-2	TRBV7-9	CASSQRAGELFF
-	TRBJ1-1	TRBV28	CASSSSVFETEAFF
-	TRBJ2-1	TRBV19	CASSKGLRDLDEQFF
-	TRBJ2-7	TRBV19	CASSTSSGPSYEQYF
few	TRBJ2-3	TRBV9	CASSGLGGVITDTQYF
-	TRBJ2-2	TRBV27	CASSLFGRNTGELFF
-	TRBJ2-7	TRBV7-9	CASSLADSSYEQYF
-	TRBJ1-4	TRBV11-2	CASSRGPGQINEKLFF
-	TRBJ2-6	TRBV5-5	CASTNGPGVGANVLTF
-	-	TRBV28	CATYPGTRQYEQYF
-	TRBJ1-1	TRBV27	CASSLVVGGYTEAFF
-	TRBJ2-2	TRBV7-9	CASSLSALNTGELFF
few	TRBJ1-2	TRBV27	CASRGASTAYGYTF
-	TRBJ1-5	TRBV27	CASSLLGDSNQPQHF
-	TRBJ2-3	TRBV5-6	CASSPLAGGSTDTQYF
-	TRBJ1-1	TRBV6-6	CASSLDRGNGNTEAFF
-	TRBJ2-1	TRBV29-1	CSVDPTSGRYAQFF
-	TRBJ1-6	TRBV2	CASTRGQGVSPLHF
many	TRBJ2-3	TRBV6-4	CASSEGTGGTDTQYF
-	TRBJ2-3	TRBV9	CASSSLAGSGTDTQYF
-	TRBJ1-4	TRBV27	CASSIQPGATNEKLFF
few	TRBJ2-7	TRBV29-1	CSVGGPEQYF
-	TRBJ2-7	TRBV27	CASRSPGLEGEQYF
-	TRBJ2-3	TRBV4-1	CASSQVLAGEDTQYF
-	TRBJ1-2	TRBV29-1	CSVIQGADYGYTF
few	TRBJ2-7	TRBV2	CASRLALTYEQYF
-	TRBJ1-2	TRBV6-1	CASTLTGNYGYTF
-	TRBJ2-1	TRBV6-6	CASSLAGGSRNEQFF
-	TRBJ2-5	TRBV9	CASSVAQGKETQYF
-	TRBJ1-2	TRBV7-9	CASSADRGGGYTF
-	TRBJ2-7	TRBV7-9	CASSQGAYEQYF
-	TRBJ1-1	TRBV29-1	CSAGKAQGTEAFF
-	TRBJ2-1	TRBV29-1	CSVLLGTSGTYNEQFF
few	TRBJ1-4	TRBV29-1	CSTGGRANEKLFF
-	TRBJ1-1	TRBV19	CASSYFRGEAFF
-	TRBJ2-5	TRBV28	CASRPPSGRAETQYF
-	TRBJ2-3	TRBV27	CASRPGLAGARTDTQYF
-	TRBJ2-7	TRBV12-5	CASGQYRGRGEQYF
-	TRBJ2-7	TRBV10-3	CAMQPDSATYEQYF
few	TRBJ2-1	TRBV15	CATSRDFPTRTREGRYNEQFF
-	TRBJ2-3	TRBV19	CASSPLGAGMNFYSTDTQYF
-	TRBJ2-3	TRBV30	CAWSPAADTQYF
-	TRBJ1-2	TRBV14	CASSHRGRSGYTF
-	TRBJ1-3	TRBV6-1	CASSGGGLGNTIYF
-	TRBJ2-1	TRBV5-1	CASSLTSGFEQFF
-	TRBJ2-3	TRBV4-2	CASSRTGTSGRVTDTQYF
-	TRBJ2-5	TRBV7-9	CASSSPGVGQETQYF
-	TRBJ1-1	TRBV5-1	CASSLERGGDEAFF
-	TRBJ2-7	TRBV19	CASTPGGLGSYEQYF
-	TRBJ1-4	TRBV28	CAASTAGQKNEKLFF
once	TRBJ1-1	TRBV27	CASSSISRGNTEAFF
-	TRBJ1-1	TRBV7-3	CASSLPTVNTEAFF
-	TRBJ2-7	TRBV5-4	CASSLVGGTAVSYEQYF
-	TRBJ1-5	TRBV5-1	CASSPQGFEQPQHF
-	TRBJ1-2	TRBV19	CASKTGADGYTF